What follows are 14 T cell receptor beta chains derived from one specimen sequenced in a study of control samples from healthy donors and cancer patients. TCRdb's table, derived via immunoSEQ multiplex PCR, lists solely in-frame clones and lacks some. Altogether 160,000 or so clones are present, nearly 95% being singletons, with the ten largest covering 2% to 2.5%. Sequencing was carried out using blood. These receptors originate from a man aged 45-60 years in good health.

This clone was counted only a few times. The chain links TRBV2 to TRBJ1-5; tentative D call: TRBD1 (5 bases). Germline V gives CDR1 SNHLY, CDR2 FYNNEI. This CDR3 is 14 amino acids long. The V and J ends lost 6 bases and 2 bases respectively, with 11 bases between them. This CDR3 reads CASSGTQGNQPQHF. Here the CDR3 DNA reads TGTGCCAGCAGCGGGACTCAGGGCAATCAGCCCCAGCATTTT.

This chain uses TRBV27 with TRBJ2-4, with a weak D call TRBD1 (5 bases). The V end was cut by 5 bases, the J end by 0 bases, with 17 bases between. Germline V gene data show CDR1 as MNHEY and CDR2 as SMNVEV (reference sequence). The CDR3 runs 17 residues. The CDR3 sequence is CASSPLQTALAKNIQYF. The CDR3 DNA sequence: TGTGCCAGCAGTCCCCTCCAGACAGCTCTAGCCAAAAACATTCAGTACTTC.

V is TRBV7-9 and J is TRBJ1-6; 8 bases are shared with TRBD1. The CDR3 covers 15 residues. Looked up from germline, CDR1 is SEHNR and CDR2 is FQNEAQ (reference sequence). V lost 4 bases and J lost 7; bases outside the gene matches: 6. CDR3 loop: CASSSGQADNSPLHF. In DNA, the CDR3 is TGTGCCAGCAGCTCGGGACAGGCTGACAATTCACCCCTCCACTTT.

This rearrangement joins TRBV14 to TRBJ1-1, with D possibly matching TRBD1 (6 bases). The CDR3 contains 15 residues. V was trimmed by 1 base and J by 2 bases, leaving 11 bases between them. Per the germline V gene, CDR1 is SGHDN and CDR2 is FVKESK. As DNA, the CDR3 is TGTGCCAGCAGCCAAGGGTGGGGGCGAAACACTGAAGCTTTCTTT. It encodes CASSQGWGRNTEAFF. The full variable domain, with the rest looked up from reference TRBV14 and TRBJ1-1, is EAGVTQFPSHSVIEKGQTVTLRCDPISGHDNLYWYRRVMGKEIKFLLHFVKESKQDESGMPNNRFLAERTGGTYSTLKVQPAELEDSGVYFCASSQGWGRNTEAFFGQGTRLTVV.

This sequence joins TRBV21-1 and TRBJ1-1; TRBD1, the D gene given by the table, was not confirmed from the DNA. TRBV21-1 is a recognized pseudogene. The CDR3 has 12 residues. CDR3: CASKTGRTEAFF. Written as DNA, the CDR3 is TGTGCCAGCAAGACAGGGCGGACTGAAGCTTTCTTT.

The CDR3: CASSSLGQGSSYEQYF. DNA of the CDR3: TGTGCCAGCAGTTCCTTGGGACAGGGGTCCTCCTACGAGCAGTACTTC. The chain links TRBV28 to TRBJ2-7; TRBD1 aligns across 10 bases. Germline CDR1 reads MDHEN; CDR2 reads SYDVKM. This CDR3 region has 16 residues. J was trimmed by 0 bases and V by 4 bases; bases with no gene match: 6.

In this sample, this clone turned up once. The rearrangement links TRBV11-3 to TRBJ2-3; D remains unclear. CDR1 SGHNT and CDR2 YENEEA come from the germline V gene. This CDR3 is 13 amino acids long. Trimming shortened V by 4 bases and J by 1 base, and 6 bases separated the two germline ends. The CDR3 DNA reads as TGTGCCAGCAGCTCCTTTCGCACAGATACGCAGTATTTT. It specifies CASSSFRTDTQYF.

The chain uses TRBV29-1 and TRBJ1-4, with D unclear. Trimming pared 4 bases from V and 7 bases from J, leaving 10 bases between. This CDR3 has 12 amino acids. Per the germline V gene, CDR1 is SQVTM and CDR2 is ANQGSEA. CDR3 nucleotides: TGCAGCGTTGGCTTGGGGAGTGAAAAACTGTTTTTT. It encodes CSVGLGSEKLFF.

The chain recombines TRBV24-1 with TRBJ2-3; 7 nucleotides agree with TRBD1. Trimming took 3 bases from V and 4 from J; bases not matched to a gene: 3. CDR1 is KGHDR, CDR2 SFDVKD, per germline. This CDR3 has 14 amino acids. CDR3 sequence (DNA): TGTGCCACCAGTGATCCTCAGGGGGCAGATACGCAGTATTTT. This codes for CATSDPQGADTQYF.

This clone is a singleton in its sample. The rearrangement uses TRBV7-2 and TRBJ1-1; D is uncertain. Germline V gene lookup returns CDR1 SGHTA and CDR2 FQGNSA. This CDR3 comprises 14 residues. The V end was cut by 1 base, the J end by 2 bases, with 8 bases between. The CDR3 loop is CASSLGHINTEAFF. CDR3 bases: TGTGCCAGCAGCTTAGGACACATTAACACTGAAGCTTTCTTT.

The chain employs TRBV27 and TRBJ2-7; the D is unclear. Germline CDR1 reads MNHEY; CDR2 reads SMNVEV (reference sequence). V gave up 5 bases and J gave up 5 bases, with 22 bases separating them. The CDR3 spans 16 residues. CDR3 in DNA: TGTGCCAGCAGTCCCTCTCCGGCGGTACGAGGCCACGAGCAGTACTTC. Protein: CASSPSPAVRGHEQYF.

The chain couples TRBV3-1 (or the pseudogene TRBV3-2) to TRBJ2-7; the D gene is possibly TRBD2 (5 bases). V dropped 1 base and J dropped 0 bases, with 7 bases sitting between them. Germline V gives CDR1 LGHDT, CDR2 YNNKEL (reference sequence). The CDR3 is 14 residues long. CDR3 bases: TGTGCCAGCAGCCAAGCCGGGAACTCCTACGAGCAGTACTTC. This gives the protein CASSQAGNSYEQYF.

The CDR3 bases are TGTGCCAGCAGCCCGGGACGTAATTCACCCCTCCACTTT. Its protein product is CASSPGRNSPLHF. The chain uses TRBV7-3 and TRBJ1-6; TRBD1 might be the D (5 bases). CDR3 length: 13 amino acids. Between the trimmed V and J ends, which lost 5 bases and 6 bases, there was a span of 8 bases. Germline assignment: CDR1 SGHTA and CDR2 FQGTGA.

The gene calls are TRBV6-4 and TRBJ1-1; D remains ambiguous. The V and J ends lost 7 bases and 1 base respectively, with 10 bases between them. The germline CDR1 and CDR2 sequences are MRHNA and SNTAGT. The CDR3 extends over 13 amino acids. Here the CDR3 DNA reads TGTGCCAGCAAAAGGGCGTCGAACACTGAAGCTTTCTTT. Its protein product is CASKRASNTEAFF.